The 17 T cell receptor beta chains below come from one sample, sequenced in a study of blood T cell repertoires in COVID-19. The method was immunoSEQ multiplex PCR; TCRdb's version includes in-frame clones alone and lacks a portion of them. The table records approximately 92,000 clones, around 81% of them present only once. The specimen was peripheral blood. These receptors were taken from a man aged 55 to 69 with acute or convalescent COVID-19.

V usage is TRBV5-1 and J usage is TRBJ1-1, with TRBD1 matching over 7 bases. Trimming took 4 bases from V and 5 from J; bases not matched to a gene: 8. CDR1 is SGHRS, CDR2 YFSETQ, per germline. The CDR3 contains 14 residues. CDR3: CASSTQGEETEAFF. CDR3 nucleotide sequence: TGCGCCAGCAGCACCCAGGGGGAGGAGACTGAAGCTTTCTTT.

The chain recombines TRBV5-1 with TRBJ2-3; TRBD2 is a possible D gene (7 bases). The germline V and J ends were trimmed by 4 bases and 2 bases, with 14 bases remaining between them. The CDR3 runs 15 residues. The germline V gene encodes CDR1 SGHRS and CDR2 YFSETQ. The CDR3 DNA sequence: TGCGCCAGCAGCGGCGGGGGACACTCCACAGATACGCAGTATTTT. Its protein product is CASSGGGHSTDTQYF.

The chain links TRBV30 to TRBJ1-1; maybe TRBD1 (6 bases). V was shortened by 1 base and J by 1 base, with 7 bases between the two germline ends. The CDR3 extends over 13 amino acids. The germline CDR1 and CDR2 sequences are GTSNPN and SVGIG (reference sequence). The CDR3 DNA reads TGTGCCTGGAGTGAACAGGGGAACACTGAAGCTTTCTTT. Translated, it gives CAWSEQGNTEAFF.

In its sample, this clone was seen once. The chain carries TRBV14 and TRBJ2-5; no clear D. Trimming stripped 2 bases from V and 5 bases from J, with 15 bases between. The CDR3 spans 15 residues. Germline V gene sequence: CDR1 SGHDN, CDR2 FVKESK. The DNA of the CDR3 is TGTGCCAGCAGCCAAATGGCCCTTCAGTCGGAGACCCAGTACTTC. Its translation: CASSQMALQSETQYF.

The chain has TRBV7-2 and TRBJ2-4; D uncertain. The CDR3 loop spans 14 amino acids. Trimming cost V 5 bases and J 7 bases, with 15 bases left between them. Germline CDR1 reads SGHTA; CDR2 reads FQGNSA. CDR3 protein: CASSPRSRPNIQYF. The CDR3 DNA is TGTGCCAGCAGCCCCAGGTCCAGGCCCAACATTCAGTACTTC.

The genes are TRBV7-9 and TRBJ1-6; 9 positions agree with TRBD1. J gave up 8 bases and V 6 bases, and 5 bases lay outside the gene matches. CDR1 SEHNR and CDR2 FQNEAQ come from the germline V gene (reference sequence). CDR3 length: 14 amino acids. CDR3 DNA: TGTGCCAGCAGGAGCGGACAGGGGCATTCACCCCTCCACTTT. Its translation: CASRSGQGHSPLHF.

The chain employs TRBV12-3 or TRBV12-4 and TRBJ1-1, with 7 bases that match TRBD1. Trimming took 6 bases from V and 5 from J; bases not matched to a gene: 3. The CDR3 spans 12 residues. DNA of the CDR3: TGTGCCAGCAGGTACAGGGGAACTGAAGCTTTCTTT. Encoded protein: CASRYRGTEAFF.

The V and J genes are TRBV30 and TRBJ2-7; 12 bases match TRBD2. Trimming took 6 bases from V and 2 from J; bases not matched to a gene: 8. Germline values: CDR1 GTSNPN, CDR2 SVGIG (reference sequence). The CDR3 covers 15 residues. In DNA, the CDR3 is TGTGCCTGCCCCGGACTAGCGGGGAACCCCTACGAGCAGTACTTC. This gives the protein CACPGLAGNPYEQYF.

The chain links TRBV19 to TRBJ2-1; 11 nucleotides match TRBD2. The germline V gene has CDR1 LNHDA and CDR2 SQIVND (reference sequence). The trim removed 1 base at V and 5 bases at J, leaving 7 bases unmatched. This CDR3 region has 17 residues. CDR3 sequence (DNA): TGTGCCAGTAGTATAGTGGCTAGCGGGAGGCCTAACAATGAGCAGTTCTTC. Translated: CASSIVASGRPNNEQFF.

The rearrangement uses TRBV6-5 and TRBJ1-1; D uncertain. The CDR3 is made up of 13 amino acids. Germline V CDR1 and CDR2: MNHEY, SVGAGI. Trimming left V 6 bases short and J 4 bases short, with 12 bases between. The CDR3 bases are TGTGCCAGCAGCCAGGTGGGAGGCACTGAAGCTTTCTTT. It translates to CASSQVGGTEAFF.

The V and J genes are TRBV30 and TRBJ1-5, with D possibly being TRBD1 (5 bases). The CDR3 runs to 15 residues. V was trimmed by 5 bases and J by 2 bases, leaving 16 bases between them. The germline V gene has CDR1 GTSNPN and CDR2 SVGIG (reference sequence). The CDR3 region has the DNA TGTGCCTGGTCCGGGCCCGGAGGGGGCAATCAGCCCCAGCATTTT. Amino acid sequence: CAWSGPGGGNQPQHF.

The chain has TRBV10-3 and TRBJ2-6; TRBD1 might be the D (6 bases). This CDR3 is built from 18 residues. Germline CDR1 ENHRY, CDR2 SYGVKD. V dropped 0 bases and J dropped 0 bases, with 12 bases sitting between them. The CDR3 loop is CAISESPGADSGANVLTF. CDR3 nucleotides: TGTGCCATCAGTGAGTCGCCAGGGGCCGACTCTGGGGCCAACGTCCTGACTTTC.

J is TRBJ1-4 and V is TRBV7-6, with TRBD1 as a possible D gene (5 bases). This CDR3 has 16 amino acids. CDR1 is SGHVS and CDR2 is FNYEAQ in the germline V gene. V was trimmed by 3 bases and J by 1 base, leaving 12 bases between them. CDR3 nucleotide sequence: TGTGCCAGCAGCTTGGGCCCCGGGGGAACTAATGAAAAACTGTTTTTT. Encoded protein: CASSLGPGGTNEKLFF.

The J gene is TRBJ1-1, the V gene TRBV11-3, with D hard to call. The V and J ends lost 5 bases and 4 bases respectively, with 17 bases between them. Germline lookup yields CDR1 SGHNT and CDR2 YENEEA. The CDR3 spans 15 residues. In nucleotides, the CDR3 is TGTGCCAGCAGCAAGGACCCAGGAGGCAGCACTGAAGCTTTCTTT. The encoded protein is CASSKDPGGSTEAFF.

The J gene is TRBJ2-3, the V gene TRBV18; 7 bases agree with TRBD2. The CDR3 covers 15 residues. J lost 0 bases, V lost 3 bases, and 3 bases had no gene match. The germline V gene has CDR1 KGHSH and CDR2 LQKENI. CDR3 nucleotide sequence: TGTGCCAGCTCACCGGGGGACTATAGCACAGATACGCAGTATTTT. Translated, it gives CASSPGDYSTDTQYF.

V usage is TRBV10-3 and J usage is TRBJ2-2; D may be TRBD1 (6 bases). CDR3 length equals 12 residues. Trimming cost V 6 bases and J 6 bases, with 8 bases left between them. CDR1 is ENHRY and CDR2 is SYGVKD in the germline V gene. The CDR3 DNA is TGTGCCATCAGGGCAGGGGCCGGGGAGCTGTTTTTT. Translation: CAIRAGAGELFF.

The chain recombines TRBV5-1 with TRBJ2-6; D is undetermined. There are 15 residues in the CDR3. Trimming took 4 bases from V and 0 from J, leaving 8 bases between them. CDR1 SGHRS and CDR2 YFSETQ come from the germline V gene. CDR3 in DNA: TGCGCCAGCAGCGACCCGGGCTCTGGGGCCAACGTCCTGACTTTC. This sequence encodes CASSDPGSGANVLTF.